These 17 T cell receptor beta chains share one sample of origin, sequenced in a study of cytomegalovirus exposure and HLA in healthy donors. The table came from immunoSEQ multiplex PCR; TCRdb's copy has only in-frame clones and leaves some out. This sample yields 180,000 or so clones, of which approximately 80% are seen a single time; around an eighth belongs to the top ten. Source material: PBMCs. The receptors stem from a woman aged 25 to 39 in good health and CMV-seropositive.

The chain links TRBV5-1 to TRBJ2-2; D possibly corresponds to TRBD1 (6 bases). Germline values: CDR1 SGHRS, CDR2 YFSETQ. The CDR3 is 14 amino acids. Trimming shortened V by 7 bases and J by 2 bases, and 12 bases separated the two germline ends. Here the CDR3 reads CASANRVNTGELFF. CDR3 coding DNA: TGCGCCAGCGCCAACAGGGTTAACACCGGGGAGCTGTTTTTT.

This chain connects TRBV28 to TRBJ1-5; no firm D call. V was cut by 5 bases and J by 0 bases, with 11 bases left in between. The CDR3 is made up of 15 amino acids. Germline CDR1 and CDR2: MDHEN and SYDVKM. CDR3: CASSTKRGSNQPQHF. CDR3 sequence (DNA): TGTGCCAGCAGTACGAAGCGGGGTAGCAATCAGCCCCAGCATTTT.

The J gene is TRBJ2-1, the V gene TRBV19; 9 bases agree with TRBD1. Germline V CDR1 and CDR2: LNHDA, SQIVND (reference sequence). J gave up 9 bases and V 2 bases, and 8 bases lay outside the gene matches. This CDR3 is 15 amino acids long. The CDR3 DNA reads as TGTGCCAGTAGTATAAACCCACAGGGGGCTGGTGAGCAGTTCTTC. Protein: CASSINPQGAGEQFF.

The chain couples TRBV5-6 to TRBJ2-5, with D maybe TRBD2 (5 bases). Germline V lookup: CDR1 SGHDT, CDR2 YYEEEE. The CDR3 covers 14 residues. Trimming removed 0 bases from V and 2 bases from J, with 8 bases in between. CDR3 amino acids: CASSLARGQETQYF. The CDR3 nucleotides are TGTGCCAGCAGCTTGGCTCGGGGACAAGAGACCCAGTACTTC.

V and J are TRBV25-1 and TRBJ2-3, with 7 bases fitting TRBD2. Germline V gene lookup returns CDR1 MGHDK and CDR2 SYGVNS. V lost 3 bases, J lost 5 bases, and 17 bases stayed unmatched. CDR3 length: 18 amino acids. In DNA, the CDR3 is TGTGCCAGCAGTGAGTTGGGGGGGTCGCAACTCCGTGGAGATACGCAGTATTTT. Translated, it gives CASSELGGSQLRGDTQYF.

The chain is built from TRBV14 and TRBJ2-4, with a weak D call TRBD1 (5 bases). In germline, CDR1 is SGHDN, CDR2 FVKESK. The CDR3 length is 19 residues. V was shortened by 3 bases and J by 0 bases, with 21 bases between the two germline ends. The CDR3 region has the DNA TGTGCCAGCAGCCACCGGACGAACCAGGGCCATCTAGCCAAAAACATTCAGTACTTC. It encodes CASSHRTNQGHLAKNIQYF.

V and J are TRBV6-1 and TRBJ2-7, with TRBD2 matching over 12 bases. The CDR3 has 15 amino acids. V shed 8 bases, J shed 2 bases, and the junction held 7 bases outside the gene matches. Per germline, CDR1 MNHNS and CDR2 SASEGT. In DNA, the CDR3 is TGTGCCAGCTTGACGGCTAGCGGGAGGGCCTACGAGCAGTACTTC. Translated: CASLTASGRAYEQYF.

This chain links TRBV29-1 with TRBJ2-7; D call uncertain. Trimming left V 2 bases short and J 0 bases short, with 5 bases between. Germline assignment: CDR1 SQVTM and CDR2 ANQGSEA. This CDR3 contains 12 residues. The DNA for the CDR3 is TGCAGCGTTGAAACTACCTCCTACGAGCAGTACTTC. Translating it yields CSVETTSYEQYF.

J is TRBJ1-5 and V is TRBV2, with D uncertain. The CDR3 is made up of 14 amino acids. V was clipped by 2 bases and J by 3 bases, with 8 bases between them. Germline CDR1 reads SNHLY; CDR2 reads FYNNEI. The CDR3 region has the DNA TGTGCCAGCAGTGAAAACAGCAACAATCAGCCCCAGCATTTT. Translating it yields CASSENSNNQPQHF.

This clone was counted at least ten times. The chain is built from TRBV5-4 and TRBJ2-1; the D is unclear. The CDR3 is made up of 12 amino acids. Germline CDR1 SGHNT, CDR2 YYREEE (reference sequence). Trimming shortened V by 4 bases and J by 10 bases, and 12 bases separated the two germline ends. The CDR3: CASSLTNREQFF. The CDR3 nucleotides read TGTGCCAGCAGCCTAACGAACCGGGAGCAGTTCTTC.

The chain is built from TRBV30 and TRBJ2-2; 10 bases map to TRBD1. The V and J ends lost 8 bases and 8 bases, in that order; junction bases with no gene match: 14. Germline CDR1 is GTSNPN and CDR2 is SVGIG (reference sequence). The CDR3 sequence is 15 residues long. Written as DNA, the CDR3 is TGTGCCACACGAACCGGGACAGGGGTTGCTGGGGAGCTGTTTTTT. Amino acids: CATRTGTGVAGELFF.

The CDR3 DNA reads as TGTGCCACCCGTCTCAGGGCGTCCGGAAACACCATATATTTT. Its protein is CATRLRASGNTIYF. This chain connects TRBV5-6 to TRBJ1-3, with D maybe TRBD1 (5 bases). The germline gives CDR1 SGHDT, CDR2 YYEEEE. The CDR3 sequence is 14 residues long. V was cut by 9 bases and J by 4 bases, with 17 bases left in between.

This chain joins TRBV6-5 and TRBJ1-5; D unclear. Germline V gives CDR1 MNHEY, CDR2 SVGAGI. Trimming stripped 4 bases from V and 5 bases from J, with 12 bases between. CDR3 length: 14 residues. The CDR3 region is CASSSSPVYQPQHF. CDR3 in DNA: TGTGCCAGCAGTTCGTCCCCGGTTTATCAGCCCCAGCATTTT.

The chain links TRBV7-9 to TRBJ2-7, with D hard to call. The CDR3 extends over 13 amino acids. Between the trimmed V and J ends, which lost 2 bases and 0 bases, there was a span of 5 bases. Germline V gene sequence: CDR1 SEHNR, CDR2 FQNEAQ (reference sequence). CDR3 sequence: CASSLFNSYEQYF. DNA of the CDR3: TGTGCCAGCAGCTTATTTAACTCCTACGAGCAGTACTTC.

V usage is TRBV30 and J usage is TRBJ2-6, with 7 positions matching TRBD1. J gave up 0 bases and V 5 bases, and 7 bases lay outside the gene matches. CDR1 and CDR2 from the germline V gene are GTSNPN and SVGIG (reference sequence). This CDR3 spans 16 amino acids. CDR3 DNA: TGTGCCTGGCTCCGGGACAGCCCCTCTGGGGCCAACGTCCTGACTTTC. It specifies CAWLRDSPSGANVLTF.

The rearrangement uses TRBV2 and TRBJ2-3, with TRBD2 matching 11 bases. The V gene end was trimmed by 4 bases and the J gene end by 6 bases; junction bases not matched to a gene: 6. The CDR3 has 15 amino acids. Germline CDR1 reads SNHLY; CDR2 reads FYNNEI. CDR3 bases: TGTGCCAGCAGTGTCCTAGCGGGAGGAGTGGATACGCAGTATTTT. Protein product: CASSVLAGGVDTQYF.

The V gene is TRBV2, the J gene TRBJ2-1, with a possible D match to TRBD1 (6 bases). V lost 0 bases to trimming and J lost 3 bases, with 12 bases between them. Germline CDR1 and CDR2: SNHLY and FYNNEI. This CDR3 is 16 amino acids long. The CDR3, as DNA: TGTGCCAGCAGTGAAGCCGGGATACAGGGCTACAATGAGCAGTTCTTC. Its translation is CASSEAGIQGYNEQFF. Complete variable domain (other parts from reference TRBV2 and TRBJ2-1): EPEVTQTPSHQVTQMGQEVILRCVPISNHLYFYWYRQILGQKVEFLVSFYNNEISEKSEIFDDQFSVERPDGSNFTLKIRSTKLEDSAMYFCASSEAGIQGYNEQFFGPGTRLTVL.